One and the same sample provided the 13 T cell receptor beta chains below, sequenced in a study of T cells after yellow fever vaccination. TCRdb called the 5' RACE reads again in MiXCR, with one record for every CDR3 protein. This sample has approximately 580,000 distinct CDR3 sequences; roughly a sixth occur once, and the top ten carry 15% to 20%. Sequenced material: PBMCs, taken around 5 days after the first yellow fever vaccination. Receptors originate from a man between 18 and 35 years old who received the YFV17D yellow fever vaccine.

This chain links TRBV2 with TRBJ2-3; TRBD1 matches 7 bases. The ends lost 7 bases at V and 1 base at J; junction bases unmatched: 11. The CDR3 has 16 amino acids. Per the germline V gene, CDR1 is SNHLY and CDR2 is FYNNEI. The CDR3 spells CASNFPDTGGTDTQYF. The CDR3 region has the DNA TGTGCCAGCAATTTTCCTGACACAGGGGGCACAGATACGCAGTATTTT.

This clonotype was detected many times. The rearrangement uses TRBV2 and TRBJ2-5; possibly TRBD2 for D (6 bases). Germline V CDR1 and CDR2: SNHLY, FYNNEI. The V and J ends lost 5 bases and 1 base respectively, with 8 bases between them. The CDR3 contains 13 residues. The CDR3 DNA reads as TGTGCCAGCAGTAAGGAGGGCCAAGAGACCCAGTACTTC. Protein: CASSKEGQETQYF.

The rearrangement joins TRBV12-3 or TRBV12-4 to TRBJ1-1, with D possibly matching TRBD1 (6 bases). This CDR3 region has 16 residues. The V end was cut by 5 bases, the J end by 6 bases, with 22 bases between. The CDR3 DNA follows: TGTGCCAGCAGTGCATTGACAGGAATGCAGATCGCTGAAGCTTTCTTT. It codes for CASSALTGMQIAEAFF.

This clonotype has a handful of counts. V and J are TRBV4-3 and TRBJ2-1; 8 bases match TRBD1. V was pared by 1 base and J by 6 bases, with 2 bases of the junction left unmatched. The CDR3 is 14 amino acids. CDR1 LGHNA and CDR2 YSLEER come from the germline V gene. CDR3 coding DNA: TGCGCCAGCAGCCAAGGGCAGGGGGCCAATGAGCAGTTCTTC. It yields the protein CASSQGQGANEQFF.

This clonotype was seen a few times. The J gene is TRBJ1-4, the V gene TRBV20-1; no reliable D call. Trimming took 7 bases from V and 7 from J, leaving 10 bases between them. Per germline, CDR1 DFQATT and CDR2 SNEGSKA (reference sequence). The CDR3 extends over 11 amino acids. CDR3 sequence: CSGSDREKLFF. Here the CDR3 DNA reads TGCAGTGGCTCGGACCGTGAAAAACTGTTTTTT.

This clonotype was found many times. The V gene is TRBV12-3 or TRBV12-4, the J gene TRBJ1-5; maybe TRBD1 (6 bases). This CDR3 comprises 12 residues. Trimming left V 8 bases short and J 8 bases short, with 13 bases between. The DNA of the CDR3 is TGTGCCAGCCGGCAGGGGCCGGAGCCCCAGCATTTT. It yields the protein CASRQGPEPQHF.

This clonotype has more than one count but fewer than ten. V usage is TRBV7-2 and J usage is TRBJ1-6; D gene uncertain. V was shortened by 2 bases and J by 6 bases, with 14 bases between the two germline ends. The CDR3 is 16 residues long. The germline V gene encodes CDR1 SGHTA and CDR2 FQGNSA. The CDR3 here is CASSLFGVGLNSPLHF. CDR3 nucleotides: TGTGCCAGCAGCTTATTCGGCGTGGGCCTTAATTCACCCCTCCACTTT.

This clonotype came up a few times. The chain combines TRBV5-1 with TRBJ2-3; D is perhaps TRBD1 (6 bases). There are 16 residues in the CDR3. Germline values: CDR1 SGHRS, CDR2 YFSETQ. V lost 4 bases to trimming and J lost 5 bases, with 20 bases between them. In DNA, the CDR3 is TGCGCCAGCAGCGAACGGACAGCTTCAAGCCTAGATACGCAGTATTTT. It specifies CASSERTASSLDTQYF.

The chain carries TRBV10-3 and TRBJ2-1; D is undetermined. CDR3 length: 16 residues. The germline V and J ends were trimmed by 3 bases and 8 bases, with 20 bases remaining between them. Germline values: CDR1 ENHRY, CDR2 SYGVKD. CDR3 amino acids: CAISDLVVSPSDEQFF. The CDR3 DNA follows: TGTGCCATCAGTGACTTGGTCGTAAGCCCGAGCGATGAGCAGTTCTTC.

This sequence joins TRBV6-2 or TRBV6-3 and TRBJ2-1, with no clear D. The germline V and J ends were trimmed by 6 bases and 9 bases, with 15 bases remaining between them. CDR3 length: 13 amino acids. Germline-derived CDR1 and CDR2 are MNHEY and SVGEGT. The CDR3 region has the DNA TGTGCCAGCAGCACCTCATTACGTGGTGAGCAGTTCTTC. It specifies CASSTSLRGEQFF.

There are a few counts of this clonotype. This chain links TRBV29-1 with TRBJ1-2, with a possible D match to TRBD1 (6 bases). The germline V and J ends were trimmed by 8 bases and 0 bases, with 31 bases remaining between them. Germline V gene sequence: CDR1 SQVTM, CDR2 ANQGSEA. CDR3 length: 19 residues. CDR3 DNA: TGCAGCCACGAGAGGGACATAAGAGAAAACTCCACCTCTAACTATGGCTACACCTTC. It yields the protein CSHERDIRENSTSNYGYTF.

The V gene is TRBV4-3, the J gene TRBJ1-4; D may be TRBD1 (5 bases). The CDR3 runs 14 residues. Germline V gene lookup returns CDR1 LGHNA and CDR2 YSLEER. V lost 0 bases and J lost 8, with 10 bases in between. The CDR3 protein is CASSQEEQVEKLFF. In DNA form, the CDR3 reads TGCGCCAGCAGCCAAGAGGAACAGGTGGAAAAACTGTTTTTT.

This clonotype was picked up many times. The J gene is TRBJ2-7, the V gene TRBV20-1; D not resolved. The germline V gene encodes CDR1 DFQATT and CDR2 SNEGSKA (reference sequence). The CDR3 loop spans 16 amino acids. V was shortened by 0 bases and J by 3 bases, with 18 bases between the two germline ends. CDR3 loop: CSARDDLEGKGYEQYF. CDR3 DNA sequence: TGCAGTGCTAGAGATGATTTGGAAGGGAAGGGCTACGAGCAGTACTTC.